This T cell receptor beta chain is from a study of T cells in tuberculosis (dated by TCRdb to 2017 to 2018). Study-wide context: The study combined CD1B tetramers and high-throughput TCR immunosequencing to characterize T cells specific for the mycobacterial lipid antigen glucose monomycolate (GMM). IGRA-negative adolescents, IGRA-positive adolescents with latent tuberculosis and adults with active tuberculosis, about nine per group, were compared in a South African clinical cohort. PBMC from active tuberculosis patients were archived either before standard anti-tuberculosis treatment began or within 7 days of its start. Summary of the overall study and its limitations: A classifier using the diverse GMM-specific repertoire reached 87% accuracy (AUROC roughly 0.92), compared with around 68% accuracy using GEM motif frequencies. Clinical samples were selected based on which cryopreserved specimens were available, and the active tuberculosis cases were adults whereas the controls were adolescents. Smaller NN-distances were partly driven by shorter CDR3-alpha lengths in active tuberculosis patients, and statistical significance was not reached for the TCR-beta difference. Smaller mean NN-distances to GMM-specific TCRs were observed in active tuberculosis TCR-alpha repertoires than in IGRA-negative controls, suggesting clonal expansion of GMM-specific TCRs.

The sample's time point label, decoded: new active TB diagnosis, blood taken before or within 7 days of starting treatment. The patients with active tuberculosis were newly diagnosed, HIV-seronegative South African adults aged 18 years or older. Confirmation of active tuberculosis was based on positive sputum smear microscopy and/or a positive M. tuberculosis culture. Immunosequencing was performed on unsorted cryopreserved PBMC and covered 75,000 to 100,000 T cells per clinical donor on average. From the cysteine up to the phenylalanine, the CDR3 has a length of 12 residues. Of all the DNA, just the CDR3 is kept, 36 bases in frame from base 1. Via the germline V gene, CDR1 is SGHTA and CDR2 FQGNSA. Relative to germline, V is 4 bases shorter and J is 6 bases shorter, with 10 bases between their ends. As concerns this clone: Its antigen target is currently unknown. Base qualities were left out, and no much larger clone turns up one base away.

The immunoSEQ multiplex PCR assay was used to generate TCR libraries, with TCR-beta and/or TCR-alpha/delta assays applied to each sample. The amplified TCR libraries were sequenced using the Illumina high-throughput platform. In the original analysis: Clustering and dimensionality reduction relied on pairwise TCRdist distances among GMM-specific receptors from T cells that were either sorted ex vivo or expanded in vitro. Each clinical repertoire received a mean NN-distance score, defined as the average TCRdist to the nearest 10% of tetramer-positive reference sequences. GEM TCR motif frequency was calculated as the fraction of unique TCRs that matched known GEM sequences by V/J usage and CDR3 length. Active tuberculosis was classified by linear discriminant analysis with leave-one-out cross-validation, implemented in scikit-learn. In its TCRdb copy, this immuneACCESS table keeps in-frame sequences only and misses some clones. Where compared with another copy, unresolved V genes explain less than half of these, and the others have no known cause. V and J calls and clone size are copied from that table; D and trimming were computed from the DNA. Within this sample are about 50,000 clones, with around 96% of them counted one time only. The ten most abundant clones make up about 1.5% of the sample.

The TCR originated in an adult with tuberculosis. The specimen was PBMCs, collected at tuberculosis diagnosis. The rearranged chain carries TRBV7-2 and TRBJ2-7; the D gene assignment is ambiguous. The CDR3 corresponds to CASSSLGGEQYF. DNA sequence: TGTGCCAGCAGCTCTTTAGGCGGCGAGCAGTACTTC. Joined to the reference TRBV7-2 and TRBJ2-7 proteins, this CDR3 gives the full variable domain: GAGVSQSPSNKVTEKGKDVELRCDPISGHTALYWYRQSLGQGLEFLIYFQGNSAPDKSGLPSDRFSAERTGGSVSTLTIQRTQQEDSAVYLCASSSLGGEQYFGPGTRLTVT.